These T cell receptor beta chains were read from a single sample in a study of technical replicates of blood from a handful of donors. TCRdb's copy holds only in-frame clones and misses some; the assay was immunoSEQ multiplex PCR. The table includes tens of thousands of clones, roughly 94% detected once. The source material was T cells isolated from PBMCs. The source is a human donor in good health. Each CDR3 is given with its conserved first and last residue. Each record gives: V gene, J gene, clone size, D gene, CDR3 DNA, CDR3 protein. The D gene is left open where the match is weak. The size of a clone is reported for some rows only, either as once, few or many, or as a class for expanded clones.

TRBV28	TRBJ1-5	-	-	TGTGCCAGCAGTTACAACGTTATGGTAGAGGGTCAGCCCCAGCATTTT	CASSYNVMVEGQPQHF
TRBV5-1	TRBJ2-3	-	TRBD2	TGCGCCAGCAGCGGACTAGCGGGAGGGATGACAGATACGCAGTATTTT	CASSGLAGGMTDTQYF
TRBV6-5	TRBJ1-1	-	TRBD1	TGTGCCAGCAGTGCGGATTGGACAGGGCCGACTGAAGCTTTCTTT	CASSADWTGPTEAFF
TRBV7-8	TRBJ1-1	-	-	TGTGCCAGCAGCTTAGCTTACGAGAGAATGAACACTGAAGCTTTCTTT	CASSLAYERMNTEAFF
TRBV28	TRBJ2-1	-	-	TGTGCCAGCAGTCCCCCCAGCTCCTACAATGAGCAGTTCTTC	CASSPPSSYNEQFF
TRBV9	TRBJ2-3	-	TRBD1	TGTGCCAGCAGCGGATCCGGGACAGGGGCGACAGATACGCAGTATTTT	CASSGSGTGATDTQYF
TRBV27	TRBJ2-7	-	-	TGTGCCAGCAGTTCCCGACACTCCTACGAGCAGTACTTC	CASSSRHSYEQYF
TRBV4-1	TRBJ2-1	-	TRBD2	TGCGCCAGCAGCCAAGATTCTAGCGGGAGGTTTGATGAGCAGTTCTTC	CASSQDSSGRFDEQFF
TRBV6-6	TRBJ2-1	-	-	TGTGCCAGCAGTTACTCGATGGAGGGGTACAATGAGCAGTTCTTC	CASSYSMEGYNEQFF
TRBV6-6	TRBJ1-5	-	-	TGTGCCAGCAAAGGGGATAGCAATCAGCCCCAGCATTTT	CASKGDSNQPQHF
TRBV7-2	TRBJ2-5	-	TRBD2	TGTGCCAGCAGCCTGAGCGGGACCTTTCCTCAAGAGACCCAGTACTTC	CASSLSGTFPQETQYF
TRBV9	TRBJ1-4	-	-	TGTGCCAGCAGCGTCTCAGACAGCTATAATGAAAAACTGTTTTTT	CASSVSDSYNEKLFF
TRBV11-2	TRBJ1-3	-	-	TGTGCCAGCAGCTTGACAGGCTTAAGCTCTGGAAACACCATATATTTT	CASSLTGLSSGNTIYF
TRBV5-1	TRBJ1-2	-	-	TGCGCCAGCAGCTTGGCGGGGGATGGCTACACCTTC	CASSLAGDGYTF
TRBV7-9	TRBJ1-4	few	-	TGTGCCAGCAGTTACAGGGTAGCTTCGACTAATGAAAAACTGTTTTTT	CASSYRVASTNEKLFF
TRBV4-3	TRBJ2-5	-	-	TGCGCCAGCAGCCAAGATAATAAAGATAGAGAGACCCAGTACTTC	CASSQDNKDRETQYF
TRBV15	TRBJ1-1	-	-	TGTGCCACCAGCAGAGATCACGGACTTACGAACACTGAAGCTTTCTTT	CATSRDHGLTNTEAFF
TRBV5-5	TRBJ1-3	once	TRBD1	TGTGCCAGCAGCGAGGACAGGGGGCGTGGAAACACCATATATTTT	CASSEDRGRGNTIYF
TRBV7-2	TRBJ2-4	-	TRBD2	TGTGCCAGCAGCCCCAGTAGTTTGGGACTAGCAAACATTCAGTACTTC	CASSPSSLGLANIQYF
TRBV11-2	TRBJ2-7	-	TRBD1	TGTGCCAGCAGCCTCGGGACAGGGGGCTACGAGCAGTACTTC	CASSLGTGGYEQYF
TRBV11-1	TRBJ2-2	-	TRBD2	TGTGCCAGCAGCTTAGGCCCCGGGAGGAATCCCGGGGAGCTGTTTTTT	CASSLGPGRNPGELFF
TRBV30	TRBJ2-1	-	-	TGTGCCTGGAGTCCCAGGGGAAATGAGCAGTTCTTC	CAWSPRGNEQFF
TRBV7-9	TRBJ2-7	-	TRBD1	TGTGCCAGCAGCTTTGGACAGGGGATATCCTACGAGCAGTACTTC	CASSFGQGISYEQYF
TRBV30	TRBJ2-1	-	TRBD1	TGTGCCGGGGGGCCGGGACAGGGGGCCAATGAGCAGTTCTTC	CAGGPGQGANEQFF
TRBV4-2	TRBJ2-7	-	-	TGTGCCAGCAGCCAAGAACCATCTGCGGGACTCTCCTACGAGCAGTACTTC	CASSQEPSAGLSYEQYF
TRBV7-3	TRBJ2-3	-	TRBD1	TGTGCCAGCAGCGCGACCGGGACAGAGGCAGATACGCAGTATTTT	CASSATGTEADTQYF
TRBV9	TRBJ1-5	-	TRBD1	TGTGCCAGCAGCGGACAGGGTAACAATCAGCCCCAGCATTTT	CASSGQGNNQPQHF
TRBV5-1	TRBJ2-7	once	TRBD1	TGCGCCAGCAGCTCGGGACAGTCGTGGGAAGAGCAGTACTTC	CASSSGQSWEEQYF